Below, 25 T cell receptor beta chains from the same sample are listed, as sequenced in a study of T cell repertoires in cytomegalovirus infection (dated by TCRdb to between 2018 and 2021). Instrument used: Illumina HiSeq 1500. Using fastp at Q25 and MiXCR, TCRdb reprocessed the public reads and kept productive beta chains. Rows with one shared CDR3 protein collapse into an entry with the most common genes and DNA. Here the sample has hundreds of thousands of distinct CDR3 sequences; 10% to 12% occur a single time. 10% of the sample lies in the top ten. Sample: PBMCs. These receptors were obtained from a human donor in good health (CMV status not recorded). Some clones in this sample may be carry-over from other donors' samples.

This clonotype has a count of ten or more. The chain recombines TRBV7-6 with TRBJ2-1; TRBD2 agrees at 7 bases. CDR3 size: 17 residues. Germline-derived CDR1 and CDR2 are SGHVS and FNYEAQ. The junction had 12 bases not matched to a gene; V was cut back by 2 bases and J by 5 bases. The DNA for the CDR3 is TGTGCCAGCAGCTTATCTTTACGGGGAGGACTAGACAATGAGCAGTTCTTC. It specifies CASSLSLRGGLDNEQFF.

Comment on this clonotype: Since a much larger clone is just one base distant, this may be a read error. V is TRBV5-1 and J is TRBJ2-7; D possibly uses TRBD1 or TRBD2 (5 bases each). The length of the CDR3 is 13 residues. Trimming cost V 9 bases and J 7 bases, with 20 bases left between them. Per the germline V gene, CDR1 is SGHRS and CDR2 is YFSETQ. The CDR3 nucleotides are TGCGCCAACAGTAACGCCCTAGGGGAGGAGCAGTACTTC. Its translation: CANSNALGEEQYF.

In the case of this clonotype: A much larger clone is a single base away; this may be a read error. The chain uses TRBV5-1 and TRBJ1-1; 7 nucleotides align to TRBD1. The germline V gene encodes CDR1 SGHRS and CDR2 YFSETQ. This CDR3 is 15 amino acids long. The junction had 10 bases not matched to a gene; V was cut back by 2 bases and J by 6 bases. The CDR3 reads CASSFTGDLGAEAFF. For the CDR3, the DNA is TGCGCCAGCAGCTTTACAGGGGACCTAGGCGCTGAAGCTTTCTTT.

This chain joins TRBV6-5 and TRBJ2-6, with TRBD1 matching 10 bases. The ends lost 5 bases at V and 4 bases at J; junction bases unmatched: 2. The germline V gene has CDR1 MNHEY and CDR2 SVGAGI. This CDR3 region has 15 residues. This CDR3 is CASSDRGPGANVLTF. CDR3 in DNA: TGTGCCAGCAGTGACAGGGGGCCCGGGGCCAACGTCCTGACTTTC.

This clonotype has a count of ten or more. This rearrangement joins TRBV12-5 to TRBJ2-1; D uncertain. Germline V gene data show CDR1 as LGHNT and CDR2 as FRNRAP. The CDR3 runs to 13 residues. V shed 5 bases and J shed 5 bases, with 10 bases lying between them. CDR3 nucleotides: TGTGCTAGTGGTCGACTGATTAACAATGAGCAGTTCTTC. It translates to CASGRLINNEQFF.

Ten or more counts support this clonotype. V is TRBV7-3 and J is TRBJ1-1, with TRBD1 identical over 10 bases. V shed 5 bases, J shed 5 bases, and the junction held 8 bases outside the gene matches. This CDR3 is built from 15 residues. CDR1 SGHTA and CDR2 FQGTGA come from the germline V gene. The chain's CDR3 is CASSLGQGRRTEAFF. The DNA for the CDR3 is TGTGCCAGCAGCCTGGGACAGGGGCGAAGGACTGAAGCTTTCTTT.

This clonotype was counted many times. The rearrangement uses TRBV19 and TRBJ1-2; 8 bases are a match to TRBD1. CDR1 is LNHDA and CDR2 is SQIVND in the germline V gene (reference sequence). Losses at the gene ends were 5 bases for V and 1 base for J; bases not matched to a gene: 9. This CDR3 has 16 amino acids. Here the CDR3 DNA reads TGTGCCAGTAGTTCTACCGACAGGGGCCATAACTATGGCTACACCTTC. Encoded protein: CASSSTDRGHNYGYTF.

This clonotype occurred many times. This sequence joins TRBV11-2 and TRBJ1-2; 7 bases agree with TRBD1. The CDR3 has 13 amino acids. V trimming: 5 bases; J trimming: 4 bases; junction bases outside the gene matches: 4. Germline V gives CDR1 SGHAT, CDR2 FQNNGV. Written as DNA, the CDR3 is TGTGCCAGCAGCCTAGGGGGCATCTATGGCTACACCTTC. Translated, it gives CASSLGGIYGYTF.

This clonotype was detected only a few times. The CDR3 DNA reads TGCAGCGCCCGGGACGAGGCGGACACTGAAGCTTTCTTT. Its translation is CSARDEADTEAFF. This chain uses TRBV29-1 with TRBJ1-1; D may be TRBD1 (5 bases). The germline gives CDR1 SQVTM, CDR2 ANQGSEA. The germline V and J ends were trimmed by 7 bases and 3 bases, with 15 bases remaining between them. The length of the CDR3 is 13 residues. The variable domain in full, completed from reference TRBV29-1 and TRBJ1-1, reads SAVISQKPSRDICQRGTSLTIQCQVDSQVTMMFWYRQQPGQSLTLIATANQGSEATYESGFVIDKFPISRPNLTFSTLTVSNMSPEDSSIYLCSARDEADTEAFFGQGTRLTVV.

This clonotype has more than one count but fewer than ten. This chain connects TRBV12-3 or TRBV12-4 to TRBJ1-2; D ambiguous. Between the trimmed V and J ends, which lost 3 bases and 4 bases, there was a span of 9 bases. CDR3 length equals 13 residues. The CDR3 region has the DNA TGTGCCAGCAGTTTTGCCGACCTCTATGGCTACACCTTC. This encodes CASSFADLYGYTF.

As concerns this clonotype: A much larger clone differs by one base, so this may be a read error. The chain joins TRBV27 to TRBJ2-7; D not resolved. Germline values: CDR1 MNHEY, CDR2 SMNVEV (reference sequence). The CDR3 consists of 15 residues. Trimming removed 3 bases at V and 2 bases at J, with 14 bases between. The CDR3 DNA sequence: TGTGCCAGCAGTTTGAGTAGGAAGGAAGCCTACGAGCAGTACTTC. Translating it yields CASSLSRKEAYEQYF.

This clonotype was seen at least ten times. The rearrangement joins TRBV28 to TRBJ1-2; maybe TRBD1 (5 bases). Germline V gene lookup returns CDR1 MDHEN and CDR2 SYDVKM. V lost 6 bases and J lost 4, with 12 bases in between. CDR3 length: 13 residues. The CDR3 sequence is CASRTTQGYGYTF. CDR3 in DNA: TGTGCCAGCAGAACGACTCAGGGCTATGGCTACACCTTC.

There are many counts of this clonotype. The chain employs TRBV7-6 and TRBJ2-7, with D possibly TRBD2 on 7 matching bases. V lost 4 bases and J lost 3, with 22 bases in between. Germline loops: CDR1 SGHVS, CDR2 FNYEAQ. This CDR3 contains 17 residues. The CDR3 coding sequence is TGTGCCAGCAGCTCCGCTGGGGGGGACACCCTTTACTACGAGCAGTACTTC. This codes for CASSSAGGDTLYYEQYF. Full variable domain (rest looked up from reference TRBV7-6 and TRBJ2-7): GAGVSQSPRYKVTKRGQDVALRCDPISGHVSLYWYRQALGQGPEFLTYFNYEAQQDKSGLPNDRFSAERPEGSISTLTIQRTEQRDSAMYRCASSSAGGDTLYYEQYFGPGTRLTVT.

In its sample, this clonotype was seen many times. The rearrangement links TRBV11-2 to TRBJ1-1; unclear D gene. Germline values: CDR1 SGHAT, CDR2 FQNNGV. V was pared by 2 bases and J by 8 bases, with 12 bases between. CDR3 length: 13 residues. The DNA for the CDR3 is TGTGCCAGCAGCTTAAGGGCGGTGGGGGAAGCTTTCTTT. Protein product: CASSLRAVGEAFF.

This clonotype was observed a handful of times. The rearrangement uses TRBV3-1 and TRBJ1-1; possibly TRBD1 for D (6 bases). This CDR3 contains 19 residues. V lost 0 bases and J 0 bases, leaving 20 bases between the germline ends. CDR1 and CDR2 from the germline V gene are LGHDT and YNNKEL (reference sequence). CDR3 residues: CASSQERAGASSMNTEAFF. The DNA of the CDR3 is TGTGCCAGCAGCCAAGAGAGGGCAGGGGCCTCATCTATGAACACTGAAGCTTTCTTT.

The chain couples TRBV19 to TRBJ2-7; D call uncertain. V was clipped by 3 bases and J by 3 bases, with 15 bases between them. The CDR3 loop spans 15 amino acids. The germline gives CDR1 LNHDA, CDR2 SQIVND (reference sequence). The CDR3 sequence is CASSIGSIGIYEQYF. The CDR3 DNA is TGTGCCAGTAGTATTGGGTCGATTGGAATCTACGAGCAGTACTTC.

This clonotype was recorded a few times. The chain combines TRBV18 with TRBJ2-6, with unresolved D. Per germline, CDR1 KGHSH and CDR2 LQKENI. The V end was cut by 3 bases, the J end by 0 bases, with 9 bases between. The CDR3 covers 16 residues. CDR3 sequence (DNA): TGTGCCAGCTCACCCGGACGTGACTCTGGGGCCAACGTCCTGACTTTC. This sequence encodes CASSPGRDSGANVLTF.

V gene TRBV5-1 combines with J gene TRBJ2-6, with 7 bases identical to TRBD1. Germline CDR1 reads SGHRS; CDR2 reads YFSETQ. With V trimmed by 3 bases and J by 0 bases, 12 bases remained unmatched. This CDR3 region has 19 residues. CDR3 sequence reads: CASSSKPGQKISGANVLTF. CDR3 DNA sequence: TGCGCCAGCAGCTCAAAACCGGGACAGAAAATCTCTGGGGCCAACGTCCTGACTTTC. Using reference TRBV5-1 and TRBJ2-6 for the parts outside the CDR3, the full variable domain is KAGVTQTPRYLIKTRGQQVTLSCSPISGHRSVSWYQQTPGQGLQFLFEYFSETQRNKGNFPGRFSGRQFSNSRSEMNVSTLELGDSALYLCASSSKPGQKISGANVLTFGAGSRLTVL.

This clonotype appeared a few times. The J gene is TRBJ2-6, the V gene TRBV28, with 8 bases that match TRBD1. Germline CDR1 MDHEN, CDR2 SYDVKM. Unmatched junction bases numbered 10, after V lost 6 bases and J lost 0 bases. CDR3 length: 18 amino acids. CDR3 in amino acids: CASSETTGADSGANVLTF. The DNA of the CDR3 is TGTGCCAGCAGCGAGACGACAGGGGCCGACTCTGGGGCCAACGTCCTGACTTTC.

This clonotype has just a few counts. V gene TRBV12-5 combines with J gene TRBJ1-5; maybe TRBD1 (5 bases). Trimming cost V 0 bases and J 3 bases, with 9 bases left between them. The CDR3 is made up of 15 amino acids. Per germline, CDR1 LGHNT and CDR2 FRNRAP. This CDR3 is CASGLVGGINQPQHF. CDR3 bases: TGTGCTAGTGGTTTGGTTGGGGGGATCAATCAGCCCCAGCATTTT.

This clonotype occurred a few times. The chain is built from TRBV3-1 and TRBJ2-7; the D gene is possibly TRBD1 (6 bases). Germline V CDR1 and CDR2: LGHDT, YNNKEL (reference sequence). This CDR3 is 16 amino acids long. Trimming left V 4 bases short and J 9 bases short, with 25 bases between. The CDR3 loop is CASSPPPGQAPLVQYF. CDR3 sequence (DNA): TGTGCCAGCAGCCCCCCCCCGGGACAAGCTCCCCTCGTGCAGTACTTC.

There are many counts of this clonotype. This chain joins TRBV14 and TRBJ2-1, with D tentatively TRBD2 (6 bases). This CDR3 region has 15 residues. Germline assignment: CDR1 SGHDN and CDR2 FVKESK. V gave up 1 base and J gave up 7 bases, with 14 bases separating them. The CDR3 DNA reads as TGTGCCAGCAGCCAAGTTATGGGCCGGGGGAATGAGCAGTTCTTC. This sequence encodes CASSQVMGRGNEQFF.

This clonotype was observed many times. A read error may account for a junction end that differs from germline. The chain uses TRBV7-2 and TRBJ1-2; D perhaps matches TRBD1 (6 bases). CDR3 length: 14 residues. The germline gives CDR1 SGHTA, CDR2 FQGNSA. This chain's CDR3 is CASSIDRNYGGCTF. The CDR3, as DNA: TGTGCCAGCAGCATCGACAGGAACTACGGTGGCTGCACCTTC.

This clonotype has a count of ten or more. The genes are TRBV6-1 and TRBJ1-5; D is unresolved. Germline V gene lookup returns CDR1 MNHNS and CDR2 SASEGT. This CDR3 comprises 19 residues. The V end lost 6 bases, the J end lost 5 bases, and 29 bases lay between the germline ends. The CDR3 loop reads CASRIFRSDLFMEDQPQHF. CDR3 nucleotide sequence: TGTGCCAGCAGAATTTTTCGATCGGACTTATTCATGGAAGATCAGCCCCAGCATTTT.

There are many counts of this clonotype. This rearrangement joins TRBV2 to TRBJ2-3, with D perhaps matching TRBD2 (6 bases). Germline V gives CDR1 SNHLY, CDR2 FYNNEI. Trimming took 6 bases from V and 6 from J, leaving 10 bases between them. The CDR3 covers 12 residues. CDR3 sequence: CASRAGGDTQYF. The CDR3 DNA is TGTGCCAGCAGGGCCGGGGGTGATACGCAGTATTTT.